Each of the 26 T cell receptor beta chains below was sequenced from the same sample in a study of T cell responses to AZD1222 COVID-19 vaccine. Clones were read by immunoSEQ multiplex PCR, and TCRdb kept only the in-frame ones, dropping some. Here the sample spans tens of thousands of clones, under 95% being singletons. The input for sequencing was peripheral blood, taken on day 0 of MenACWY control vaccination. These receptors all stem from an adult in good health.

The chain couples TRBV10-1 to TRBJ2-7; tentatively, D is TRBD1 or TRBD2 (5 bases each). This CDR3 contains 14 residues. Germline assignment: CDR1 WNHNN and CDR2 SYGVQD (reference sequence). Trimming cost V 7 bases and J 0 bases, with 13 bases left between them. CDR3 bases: TGCGCCAGCAACCGGGACCAAGTCTCCTACGAGCAGTACTTC. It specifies CASNRDQVSYEQYF.

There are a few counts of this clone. CDR3 sequence reads: CASRPQDRAFQPQHF. CDR3 coding DNA: TGTGCCAGTAGGCCACAAGACAGGGCTTTTCAGCCCCAGCATTTT. This sequence joins TRBV19 and TRBJ1-5; 7 positions agree with TRBD1. Germline loops: CDR1 LNHDA, CDR2 SQIVND (reference sequence). The V and J ends lost 6 bases and 6 bases, in that order; junction bases with no gene match: 11. This CDR3 has 15 amino acids.

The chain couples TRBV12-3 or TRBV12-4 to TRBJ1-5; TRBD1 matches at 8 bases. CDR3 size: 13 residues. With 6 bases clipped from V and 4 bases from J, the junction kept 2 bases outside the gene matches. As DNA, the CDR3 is TGTGCCAGCAGCCGGACAGGGAATCAGCCCCAGCATTTT. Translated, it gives CASSRTGNQPQHF.

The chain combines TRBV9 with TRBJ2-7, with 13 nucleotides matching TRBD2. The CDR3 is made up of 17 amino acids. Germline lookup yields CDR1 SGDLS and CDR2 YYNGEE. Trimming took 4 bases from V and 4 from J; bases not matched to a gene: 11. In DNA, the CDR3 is TGTGCCAGCAGCCCCGGACTAGCGGGAGACGGGTTTTACGAGCAGTACTTC. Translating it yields CASSPGLAGDGFYEQYF. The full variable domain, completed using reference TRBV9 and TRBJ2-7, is DSGVTQTPKHLITATGQRVTLRCSPRSGDLSVYWYQQSLDQGLQFLIQYYNGEERAKGNILERFSAQQFPDLHSELNLSSLELGDSALYFCASSPGLAGDGFYEQYFGPGTRLTVT.

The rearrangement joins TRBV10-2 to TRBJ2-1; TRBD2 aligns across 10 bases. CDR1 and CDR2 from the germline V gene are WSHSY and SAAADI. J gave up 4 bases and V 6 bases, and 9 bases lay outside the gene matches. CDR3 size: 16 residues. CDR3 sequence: CASRGTSAKDYNEQFF. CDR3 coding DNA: TGCGCCAGCAGAGGGACTAGCGCCAAGGATTACAATGAGCAGTTCTTC.

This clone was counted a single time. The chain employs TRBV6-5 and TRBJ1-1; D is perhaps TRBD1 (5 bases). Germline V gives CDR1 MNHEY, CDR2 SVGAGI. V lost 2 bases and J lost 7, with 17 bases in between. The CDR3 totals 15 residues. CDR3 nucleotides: TGTGCCAGCAGTTACGCCTCGGGGAGGGGCCATGAAGCTTTCTTT. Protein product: CASSYASGRGHEAFF.

CDR3 residues: CASSARTSGRTDTQYF. CDR3 sequence (DNA): TGTGCCAGCTCAGCCCGGACTAGCGGGAGGACAGATACGCAGTATTTT. J is TRBJ2-3 and V is TRBV18, with 14 bases fitting TRBD2. CDR3 length equals 16 residues. Germline CDR1 and CDR2: KGHSH and LQKENI. V was clipped by 5 bases and J by 3 bases; unmatched bases: 4.

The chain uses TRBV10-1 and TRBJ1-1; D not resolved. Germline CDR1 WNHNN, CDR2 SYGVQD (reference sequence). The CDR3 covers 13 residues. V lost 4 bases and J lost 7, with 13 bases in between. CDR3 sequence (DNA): TGCGCCAGCAGTGTGAGGCGCGATAGTGAAGCTTTCTTT. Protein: CASSVRRDSEAFF.

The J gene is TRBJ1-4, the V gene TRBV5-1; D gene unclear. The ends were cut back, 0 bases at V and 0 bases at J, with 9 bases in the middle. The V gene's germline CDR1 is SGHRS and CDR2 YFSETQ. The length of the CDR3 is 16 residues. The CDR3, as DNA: TGCGCCAGCAGCTTGGATCCAGGATCAACTAATGAAAAACTGTTTTTT. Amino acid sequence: CASSLDPGSTNEKLFF.

CDR3 sequence: CASSLGQGVNEQFF. The CDR3, as DNA: TGTGCCAGCAGCTTGGGACAGGGGGTAAATGAGCAGTTCTTC. The chain employs TRBV7-9 and TRBJ2-1, with 11 bases identical to TRBD1. The length of the CDR3 is 14 residues. From germline, CDR1 is SEHNR and CDR2 FQNEAQ (reference sequence). With V trimmed by 3 bases and J by 7 bases, 2 bases remained unmatched.

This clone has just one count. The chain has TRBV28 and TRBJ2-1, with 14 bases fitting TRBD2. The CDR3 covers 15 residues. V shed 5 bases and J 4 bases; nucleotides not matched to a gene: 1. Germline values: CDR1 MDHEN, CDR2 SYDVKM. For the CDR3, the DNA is TGTGCCAGCAGTCGACTAGCGGGGGGGTACAATGAGCAGTTCTTC. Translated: CASSRLAGGYNEQFF. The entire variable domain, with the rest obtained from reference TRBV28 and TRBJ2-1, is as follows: DVKVTQSSRYLVKRTGEKVFLECVQDMDHENMFWYRQDPGLGLRLIYFSYDVKMKEKGDIPEGYSVSREKKERFSLILESASTNQTSMYLCASSRLAGGYNEQFFGPGTRLTVL.

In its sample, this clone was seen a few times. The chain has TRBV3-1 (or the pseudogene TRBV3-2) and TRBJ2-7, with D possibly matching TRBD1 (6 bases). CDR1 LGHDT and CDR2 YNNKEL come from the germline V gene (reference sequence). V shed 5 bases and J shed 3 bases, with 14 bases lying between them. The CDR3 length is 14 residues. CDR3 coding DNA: TGTGCCAGCAGCGCCCCGGGACAAATCTACGAGCAGTACTTC. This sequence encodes CASSAPGQIYEQYF.

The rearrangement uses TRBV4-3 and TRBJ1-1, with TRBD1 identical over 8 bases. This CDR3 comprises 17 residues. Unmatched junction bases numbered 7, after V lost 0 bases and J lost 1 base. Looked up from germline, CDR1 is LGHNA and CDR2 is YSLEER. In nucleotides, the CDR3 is TGCGCCAGCAGCCAAGACCGACAGGGGAGAAGGAACACTGAAGCTTTCTTT. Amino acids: CASSQDRQGRRNTEAFF.

The CDR3 sequence is CASKPSGQGEETQYF. In DNA form, the CDR3 reads TGTGCCAGCAAACCCTCGGGACAGGGAGAAGAGACCCAGTACTTC. This chain connects TRBV28 to TRBJ2-5; TRBD1 matches 9 bases. From germline, CDR1 is MDHEN and CDR2 SYDVKM. V lost 7 bases to trimming and J lost 3 bases; unmatched junction nucleotides: 9. The CDR3 consists of 15 residues.

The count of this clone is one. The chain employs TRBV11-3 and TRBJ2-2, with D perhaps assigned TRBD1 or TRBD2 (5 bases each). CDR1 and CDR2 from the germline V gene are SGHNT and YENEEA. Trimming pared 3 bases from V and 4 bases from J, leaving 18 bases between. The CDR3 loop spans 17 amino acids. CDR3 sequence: CASSFSWDRRGTGELFF. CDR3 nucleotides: TGTGCCAGCAGCTTCTCGTGGGACCGTCGTGGCACCGGGGAGCTGTTTTTT.

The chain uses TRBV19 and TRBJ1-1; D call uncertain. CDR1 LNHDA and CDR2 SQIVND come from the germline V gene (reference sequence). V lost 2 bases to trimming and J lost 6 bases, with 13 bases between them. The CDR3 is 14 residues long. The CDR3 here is CASSITVRVAEAFF. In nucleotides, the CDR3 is TGTGCCAGTAGTATAACTGTGCGGGTGGCTGAAGCTTTCTTT.

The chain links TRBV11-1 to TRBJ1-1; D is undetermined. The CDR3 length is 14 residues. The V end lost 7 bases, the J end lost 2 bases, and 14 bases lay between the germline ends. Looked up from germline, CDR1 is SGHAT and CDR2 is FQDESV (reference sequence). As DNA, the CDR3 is TGTGCCAGCAATTGGGGAAACATTAACACTGAAGCTTTCTTT. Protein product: CASNWGNINTEAFF.

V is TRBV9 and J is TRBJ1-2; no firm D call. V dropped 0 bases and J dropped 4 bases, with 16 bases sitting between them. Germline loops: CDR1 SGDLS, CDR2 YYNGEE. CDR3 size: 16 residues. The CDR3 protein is CASSVEGSSLTYGYTF. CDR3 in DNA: TGTGCCAGCAGCGTAGAAGGATCTTCCCTGACCTATGGCTACACCTTC.

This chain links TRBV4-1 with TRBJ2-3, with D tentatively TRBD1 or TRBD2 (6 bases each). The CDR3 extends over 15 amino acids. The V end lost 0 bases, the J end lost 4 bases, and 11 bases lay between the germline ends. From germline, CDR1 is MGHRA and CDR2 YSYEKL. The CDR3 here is CASSQEMRGADTQYF. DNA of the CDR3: TGCGCCAGCAGCCAAGAAATGAGGGGGGCAGATACGCAGTATTTT.

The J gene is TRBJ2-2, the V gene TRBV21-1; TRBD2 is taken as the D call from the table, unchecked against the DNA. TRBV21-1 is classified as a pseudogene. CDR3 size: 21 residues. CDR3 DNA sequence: TGTGCCAGCAGCAGGGGACTAGCGGGAGAAAGGTTCAAGGCTGACACCGGGGAGCTGTTTTTT. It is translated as CASSRGLAGERFKADTGELFF.

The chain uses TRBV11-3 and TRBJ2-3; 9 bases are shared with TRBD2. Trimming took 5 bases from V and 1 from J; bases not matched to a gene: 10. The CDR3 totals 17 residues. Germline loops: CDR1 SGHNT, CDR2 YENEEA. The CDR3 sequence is CASSPRLAGAGTDTQYF. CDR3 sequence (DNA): TGTGCCAGCAGCCCCAGATTAGCGGGGGCGGGCACAGATACGCAGTATTTT.

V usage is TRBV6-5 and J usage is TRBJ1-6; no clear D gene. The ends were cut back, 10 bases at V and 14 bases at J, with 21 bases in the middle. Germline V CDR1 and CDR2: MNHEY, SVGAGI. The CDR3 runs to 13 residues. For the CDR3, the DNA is TGTGCCACCAGACGGGAGGGAACGAGAGCCCTCCACTTT. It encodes CATRREGTRALHF.

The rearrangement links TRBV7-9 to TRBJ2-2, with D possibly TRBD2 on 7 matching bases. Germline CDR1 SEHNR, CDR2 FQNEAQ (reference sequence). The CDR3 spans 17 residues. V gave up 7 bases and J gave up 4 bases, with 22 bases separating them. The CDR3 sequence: CASTLVGGGPGTGELFF. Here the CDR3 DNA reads TGTGCCAGCACCCTAGTAGGGGGGGGCCCAGGCACCGGGGAGCTGTTTTTT. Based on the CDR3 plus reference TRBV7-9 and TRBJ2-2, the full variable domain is DTGVSQNPRHKITKRGQNVTFRCDPISEHNRLYWYRQTLGQGPEFLTYFQNEAQLEKSRLLSDRFSAERPKGSFSTLEIQRTEQGDSAMYLCASTLVGGGPGTGELFFGEGSRLTVL.

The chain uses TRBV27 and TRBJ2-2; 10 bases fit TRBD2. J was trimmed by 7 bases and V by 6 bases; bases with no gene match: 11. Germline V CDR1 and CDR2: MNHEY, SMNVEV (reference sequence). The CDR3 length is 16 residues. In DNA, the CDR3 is TGTGCCAGCAGGGGTCCTAGCGGGAGAGGGTTCGGGGAGCTGTTTTTT. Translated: CASRGPSGRGFGELFF.

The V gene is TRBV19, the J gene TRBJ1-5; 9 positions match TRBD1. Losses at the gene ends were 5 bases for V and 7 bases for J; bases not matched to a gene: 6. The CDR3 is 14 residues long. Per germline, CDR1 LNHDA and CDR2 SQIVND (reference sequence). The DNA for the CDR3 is TGTGCCAGTAGTTCACAGGGGGCCTGGCAGCCCCAGCATTTT. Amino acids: CASSSQGAWQPQHF.

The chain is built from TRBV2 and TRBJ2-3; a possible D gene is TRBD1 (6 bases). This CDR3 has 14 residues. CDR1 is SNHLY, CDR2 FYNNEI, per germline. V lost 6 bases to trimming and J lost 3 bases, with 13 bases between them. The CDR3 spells CASSVRGATDTQYF. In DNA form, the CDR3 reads TGTGCCAGCAGCGTCAGGGGTGCGACAGATACGCAGTATTTT.